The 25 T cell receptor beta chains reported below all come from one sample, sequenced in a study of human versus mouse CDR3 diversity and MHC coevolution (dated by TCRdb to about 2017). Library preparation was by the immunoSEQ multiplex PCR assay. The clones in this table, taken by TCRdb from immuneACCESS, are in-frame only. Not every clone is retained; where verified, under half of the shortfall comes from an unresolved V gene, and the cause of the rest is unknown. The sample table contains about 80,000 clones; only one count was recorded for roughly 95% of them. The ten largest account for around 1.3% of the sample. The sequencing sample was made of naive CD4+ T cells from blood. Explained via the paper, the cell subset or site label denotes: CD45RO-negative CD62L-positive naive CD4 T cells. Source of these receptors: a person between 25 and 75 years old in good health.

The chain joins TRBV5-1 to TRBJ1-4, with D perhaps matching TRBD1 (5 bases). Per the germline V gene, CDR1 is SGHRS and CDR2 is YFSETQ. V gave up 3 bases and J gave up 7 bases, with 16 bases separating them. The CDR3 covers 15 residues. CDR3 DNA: TGCGCCAGCAGCTCCTCCGGGACTGGGGGTGAAAAACTGTTTTTT. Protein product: CASSSSGTGGEKLFF.

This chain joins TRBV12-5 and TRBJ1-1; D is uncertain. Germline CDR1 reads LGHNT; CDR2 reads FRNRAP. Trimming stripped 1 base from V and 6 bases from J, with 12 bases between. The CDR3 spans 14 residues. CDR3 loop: CASGLGQVTAEAFF. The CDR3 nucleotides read TGTGCTAGTGGTTTGGGGCAAGTAACCGCTGAAGCTTTCTTT.

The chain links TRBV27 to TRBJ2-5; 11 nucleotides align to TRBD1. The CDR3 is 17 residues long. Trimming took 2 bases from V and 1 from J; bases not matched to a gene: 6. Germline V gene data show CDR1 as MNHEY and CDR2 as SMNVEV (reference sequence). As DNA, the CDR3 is TGTGCCAGCAGTTTAGGCGGGACAGGGGGATTCCAAGAGACCCAGTACTTC. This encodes CASSLGGTGGFQETQYF.

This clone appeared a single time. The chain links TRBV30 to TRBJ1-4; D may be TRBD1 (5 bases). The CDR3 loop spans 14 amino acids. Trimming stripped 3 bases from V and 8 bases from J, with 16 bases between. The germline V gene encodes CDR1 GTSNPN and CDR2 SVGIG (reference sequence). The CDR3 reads CAWRGHGGLEKLFF. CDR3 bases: TGTGCCTGGAGGGGGCACGGAGGGCTCGAAAAACTGTTTTTT.

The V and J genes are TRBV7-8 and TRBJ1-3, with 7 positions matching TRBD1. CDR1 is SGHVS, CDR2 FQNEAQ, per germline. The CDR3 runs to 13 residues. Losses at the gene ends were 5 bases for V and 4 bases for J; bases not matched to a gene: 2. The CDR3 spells CASSRGQGNTIYF. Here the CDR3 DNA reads TGTGCCAGCAGCCGGGGACAGGGAAACACCATATATTTT. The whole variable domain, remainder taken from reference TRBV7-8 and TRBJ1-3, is GAGVSQSPRYKVAKRGQDVALRCDPISGHVSLFWYQQALGQGPEFLTYFQNEAQLDKSGLPSDRFFAERPEGSVSTLKIQRTQQEDSAVYLCASSRGQGNTIYFGEGSWLTVV.

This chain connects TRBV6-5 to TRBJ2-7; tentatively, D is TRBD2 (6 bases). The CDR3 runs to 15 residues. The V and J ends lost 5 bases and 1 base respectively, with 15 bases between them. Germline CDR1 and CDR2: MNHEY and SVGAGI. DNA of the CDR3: TGTGCCAGCAGTGCCTTAGGAGGGGCTTCCTACGAGCAGTACTTC. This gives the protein CASSALGGASYEQYF.

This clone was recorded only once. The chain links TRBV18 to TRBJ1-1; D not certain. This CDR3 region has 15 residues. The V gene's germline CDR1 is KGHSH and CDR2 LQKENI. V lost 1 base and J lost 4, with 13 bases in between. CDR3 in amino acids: CASSPRPARGTEAFF. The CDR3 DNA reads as TGTGCCAGCTCACCACGTCCAGCTAGAGGCACTGAAGCTTTCTTT. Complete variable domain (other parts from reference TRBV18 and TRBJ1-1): NAGVMQNPRHLVRRRGQEARLRCSPMKGHSHVYWYRQLPEEGLKFMVYLQKENIIDESGMPKERFSAEFPKEGPSILRIQQVVRGDSAAYFCASSPRPARGTEAFFGQGTRLTVV.

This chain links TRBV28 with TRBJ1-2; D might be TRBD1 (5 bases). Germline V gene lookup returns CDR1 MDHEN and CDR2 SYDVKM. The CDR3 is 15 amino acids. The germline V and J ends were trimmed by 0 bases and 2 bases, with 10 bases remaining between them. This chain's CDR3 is CASSLWAGQNYGYTF. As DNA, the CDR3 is TGTGCCAGCAGTTTATGGGCAGGGCAGAACTATGGCTACACCTTC.

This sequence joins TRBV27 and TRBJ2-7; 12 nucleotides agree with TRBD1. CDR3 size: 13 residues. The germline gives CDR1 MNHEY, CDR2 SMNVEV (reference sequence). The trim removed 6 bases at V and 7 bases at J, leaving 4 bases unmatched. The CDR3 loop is CASRGQGAQEQYF. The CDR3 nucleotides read TGTGCCAGCAGGGGACAGGGGGCTCAGGAGCAGTACTTC.

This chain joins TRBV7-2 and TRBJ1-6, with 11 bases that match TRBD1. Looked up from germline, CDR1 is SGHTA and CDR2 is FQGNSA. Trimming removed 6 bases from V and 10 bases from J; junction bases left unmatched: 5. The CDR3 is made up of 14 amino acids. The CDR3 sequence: CASSLGQGESPLHF. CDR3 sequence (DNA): TGTGCCAGCAGTTTGGGACAGGGGGAATCACCCCTCCACTTT.

CDR3 DNA: TGTGCCAGCAGCCCCGGTAGCTCCAGGGACTACGAGCAGTACTTC. This encodes CASSPGSSRDYEQYF. V and J are TRBV11-2 and TRBJ2-5; perhaps TRBD1 as D (5 bases). The J call may not be correct, given that the DNA end is closer to TRBJ2-7. Per germline, CDR1 SGHAT and CDR2 FQNNGV. CDR3 length: 15 residues.

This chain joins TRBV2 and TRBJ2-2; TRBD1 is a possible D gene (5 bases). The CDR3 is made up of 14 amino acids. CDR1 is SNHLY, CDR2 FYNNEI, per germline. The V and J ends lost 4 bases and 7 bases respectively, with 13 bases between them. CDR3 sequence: CASSVGRADGELFF. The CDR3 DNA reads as TGTGCCAGCAGTGTCGGCAGGGCGGACGGGGAGCTGTTTTTT.

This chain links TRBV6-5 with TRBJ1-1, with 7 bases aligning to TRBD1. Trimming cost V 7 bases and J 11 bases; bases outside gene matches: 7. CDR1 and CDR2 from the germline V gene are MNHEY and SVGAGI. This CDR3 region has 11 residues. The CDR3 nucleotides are TGTGCCAGCAAGGAGGGGGCGAATGCTTTCTTT. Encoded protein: CASKEGANAFF.

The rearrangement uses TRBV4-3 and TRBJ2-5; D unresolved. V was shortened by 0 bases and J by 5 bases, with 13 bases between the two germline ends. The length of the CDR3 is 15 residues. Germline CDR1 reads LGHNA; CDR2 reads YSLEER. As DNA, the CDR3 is TGCGCCAGCAGCCAAGACCTTTTACACGGGGAGACCCAGTACTTC. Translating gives CASSQDLLHGETQYF.

CDR3 sequence (DNA): TGTGCCAGCAGTTTATTTCCGAGGAGAGCTAACTATGGCTACACCTTC. This codes for CASSLFPRRANYGYTF. V gene TRBV27 combines with J gene TRBJ1-2; D is ambiguous. The V end was cut by 1 base, the J end by 0 bases, with 12 bases between. This CDR3 region has 16 residues. CDR1 is MNHEY and CDR2 is SMNVEV in the germline V gene (reference sequence).

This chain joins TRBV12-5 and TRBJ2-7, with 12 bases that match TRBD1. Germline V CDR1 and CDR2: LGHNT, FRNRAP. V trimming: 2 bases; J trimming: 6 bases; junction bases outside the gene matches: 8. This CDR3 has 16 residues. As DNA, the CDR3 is TGTGCTAGTGGTTTGCCTCCGGGACAGGGGGCGGGCGAGCAGTACTTC. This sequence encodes CASGLPPGQGAGEQYF.

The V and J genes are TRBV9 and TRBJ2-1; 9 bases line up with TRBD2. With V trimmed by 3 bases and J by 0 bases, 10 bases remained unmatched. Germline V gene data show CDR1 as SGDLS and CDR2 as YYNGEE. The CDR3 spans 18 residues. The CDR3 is CASSEWRGGASSYNEQFF. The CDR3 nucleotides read TGTGCCAGCAGCGAGTGGCGGGGGGGGGCTAGCTCCTACAATGAGCAGTTCTTC. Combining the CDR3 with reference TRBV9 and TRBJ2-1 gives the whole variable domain DSGVTQTPKHLITATGQRVTLRCSPRSGDLSVYWYQQSLDQGLQFLIQYYNGEERAKGNILERFSAQQFPDLHSELNLSSLELGDSALYFCASSEWRGGASSYNEQFFGPGTRLTVL.

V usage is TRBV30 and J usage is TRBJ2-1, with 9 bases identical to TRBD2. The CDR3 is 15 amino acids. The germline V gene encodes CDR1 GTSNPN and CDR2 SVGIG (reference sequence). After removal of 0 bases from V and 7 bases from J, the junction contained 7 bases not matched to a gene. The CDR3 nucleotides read TGTGCCTGGAGTGTGGCGGGAGGGCCGAGGAATGAGCAGTTCTTC. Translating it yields CAWSVAGGPRNEQFF.

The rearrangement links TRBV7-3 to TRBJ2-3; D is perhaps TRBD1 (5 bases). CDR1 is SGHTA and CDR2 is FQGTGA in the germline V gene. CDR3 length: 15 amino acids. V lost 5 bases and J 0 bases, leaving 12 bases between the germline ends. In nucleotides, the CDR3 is TGTGCCAGCAGCCACCTAGGGGCTAGCACAGATACGCAGTATTTT. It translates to CASSHLGASTDTQYF.

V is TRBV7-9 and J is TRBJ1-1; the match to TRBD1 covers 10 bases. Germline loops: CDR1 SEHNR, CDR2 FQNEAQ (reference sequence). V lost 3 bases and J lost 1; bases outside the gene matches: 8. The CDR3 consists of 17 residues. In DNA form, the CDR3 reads TGTGCCAGCAGCTTTTGGGGACAGGGGTGGAAGAACACTGAAGCTTTCTTT. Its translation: CASSFWGQGWKNTEAFF.

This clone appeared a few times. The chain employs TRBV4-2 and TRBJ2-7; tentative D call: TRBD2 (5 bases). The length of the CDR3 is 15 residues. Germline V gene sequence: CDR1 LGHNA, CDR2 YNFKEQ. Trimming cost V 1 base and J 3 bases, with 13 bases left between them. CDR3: CASSQAIGNYYEQYF. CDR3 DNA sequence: TGTGCCAGCAGCCAAGCGATCGGGAATTACTACGAGCAGTACTTC.

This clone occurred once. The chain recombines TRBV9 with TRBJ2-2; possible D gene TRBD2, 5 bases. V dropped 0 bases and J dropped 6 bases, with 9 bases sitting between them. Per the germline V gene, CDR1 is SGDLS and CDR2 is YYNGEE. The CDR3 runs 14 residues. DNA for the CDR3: TGTGCCAGCAGCGTAGGAGCGGTCCCCGGGGAGCTGTTTTTT. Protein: CASSVGAVPGELFF.

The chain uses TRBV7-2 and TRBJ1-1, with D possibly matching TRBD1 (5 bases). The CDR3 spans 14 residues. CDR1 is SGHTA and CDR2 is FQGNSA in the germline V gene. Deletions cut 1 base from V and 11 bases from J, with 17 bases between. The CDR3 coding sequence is TGTGCCAGCAGCTTAGTTCTGGACTCCGGGGGGGCTTTCTTT. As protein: CASSLVLDSGGAFF.

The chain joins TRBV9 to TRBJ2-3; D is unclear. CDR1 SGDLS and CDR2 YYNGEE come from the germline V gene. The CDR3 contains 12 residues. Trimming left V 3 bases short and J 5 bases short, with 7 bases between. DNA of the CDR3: TGTGCCAGCAGCGATAGAGGAGATACGCAGTATTTT. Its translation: CASSDRGDTQYF.

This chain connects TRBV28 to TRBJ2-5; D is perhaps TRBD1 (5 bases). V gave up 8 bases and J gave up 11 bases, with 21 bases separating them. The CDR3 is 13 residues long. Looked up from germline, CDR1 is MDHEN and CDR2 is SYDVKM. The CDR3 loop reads CASRGTGLLEQYF. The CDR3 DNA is TGTGCCAGCCGCGGAACAGGCCTTTTGGAGCAGTACTTC. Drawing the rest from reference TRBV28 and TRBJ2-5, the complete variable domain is DVKVTQSSRYLVKRTGEKVFLECVQDMDHENMFWYRQDPGLGLRLIYFSYDVKMKEKGDIPEGYSVSREKKERFSLILESASTNQTSMYLCASRGTGLLEQYFGPGTRLLVL.